Given below is one T cell receptor (beta chain) in context. Antigen specificity is unknown. V lost 6 bases and J 0 bases, leaving 15 bases between the germline ends. Germline assignment: CDR1 MDHEN and CDR2 SYDVKM. This CDR3 has 16 residues. These data come from a study of T-cell reconstitution after alpha-beta-depleted transplantation in children. Study-level results: Recipient T cells and thymic progenitors that survived gave rise to the high TCRbeta diversity observed at day 60 in some patients. Reportedly, alpha-beta T cells present about two months post-transplant originated from several hundred expanded clones of graft origin.

Unique molecular identifiers were used to barcode this TCRbeta library. TCRdb re-called the PCR reads with MiXCR, one entry per CDR3 protein. The table lists approximately 520,000 distinct CDR3 sequences, approximately 10% of them singletons. Source: PBMCs, mostly from graft donor cells, taken 180 days after TCRalphabeta/CD19-depleted stem cell transplant. This receptor was obtained from a female patient aged 2-9 years who had a stem cell transplant for aplastic anemia, so the T cells may come from the graft donor. The genes are TRBV28 and TRBJ1-3; no clear D gene. The CDR3 loop reads CASRSLSSASGNTIYF. CDR3 nucleotides: TGTGCCAGCAGATCTCTGAGTTCTGCCTCTGGAAACACCATATATTTT.